The clone carrying this T cell receptor (beta chain) was seen at least ten times. The data originate from a study of regulatory T cells in long-lasting Graves disease. Specified time point: newly diagnosed GD, antithyroid drugs for less than 3 months. Researchers made the TCR library from RNA that was extracted from PBMCs. Roughly 10 milliliters of peripheral blood were taken and placed in EDTA tubes. Construction of the TCR beta libraries employed iRepertoire HTBI primers in conjunction with Arm-PCR of CDR3 regions. In TCRdb, the multiplex PCR reads were re-called with MiXCR into one record per CDR3 protein. This table holds about 310,000 distinct CDR3 sequences, about a sixth found once. The TCR was taken from a female donor with Graves disease. The sequencing here drew on peripheral blood mononuclear cells (PBMCs), taken at new diagnosis, from a patient treated with antithyroid drugs.

For the CDR3, the DNA is TGTGCCAGCAGTTTAAGGCGGGAGGGGAATGAGCAGTTCTTC. Its protein product is CASSLRREGNEQFF. This chain links TRBV12-3 or TRBV12-4 with TRBJ2-1; TRBD2 matches 9 bases. V lost 2 bases and J lost 7; bases outside the gene matches: 3. The CDR3 is made up of 14 amino acids.